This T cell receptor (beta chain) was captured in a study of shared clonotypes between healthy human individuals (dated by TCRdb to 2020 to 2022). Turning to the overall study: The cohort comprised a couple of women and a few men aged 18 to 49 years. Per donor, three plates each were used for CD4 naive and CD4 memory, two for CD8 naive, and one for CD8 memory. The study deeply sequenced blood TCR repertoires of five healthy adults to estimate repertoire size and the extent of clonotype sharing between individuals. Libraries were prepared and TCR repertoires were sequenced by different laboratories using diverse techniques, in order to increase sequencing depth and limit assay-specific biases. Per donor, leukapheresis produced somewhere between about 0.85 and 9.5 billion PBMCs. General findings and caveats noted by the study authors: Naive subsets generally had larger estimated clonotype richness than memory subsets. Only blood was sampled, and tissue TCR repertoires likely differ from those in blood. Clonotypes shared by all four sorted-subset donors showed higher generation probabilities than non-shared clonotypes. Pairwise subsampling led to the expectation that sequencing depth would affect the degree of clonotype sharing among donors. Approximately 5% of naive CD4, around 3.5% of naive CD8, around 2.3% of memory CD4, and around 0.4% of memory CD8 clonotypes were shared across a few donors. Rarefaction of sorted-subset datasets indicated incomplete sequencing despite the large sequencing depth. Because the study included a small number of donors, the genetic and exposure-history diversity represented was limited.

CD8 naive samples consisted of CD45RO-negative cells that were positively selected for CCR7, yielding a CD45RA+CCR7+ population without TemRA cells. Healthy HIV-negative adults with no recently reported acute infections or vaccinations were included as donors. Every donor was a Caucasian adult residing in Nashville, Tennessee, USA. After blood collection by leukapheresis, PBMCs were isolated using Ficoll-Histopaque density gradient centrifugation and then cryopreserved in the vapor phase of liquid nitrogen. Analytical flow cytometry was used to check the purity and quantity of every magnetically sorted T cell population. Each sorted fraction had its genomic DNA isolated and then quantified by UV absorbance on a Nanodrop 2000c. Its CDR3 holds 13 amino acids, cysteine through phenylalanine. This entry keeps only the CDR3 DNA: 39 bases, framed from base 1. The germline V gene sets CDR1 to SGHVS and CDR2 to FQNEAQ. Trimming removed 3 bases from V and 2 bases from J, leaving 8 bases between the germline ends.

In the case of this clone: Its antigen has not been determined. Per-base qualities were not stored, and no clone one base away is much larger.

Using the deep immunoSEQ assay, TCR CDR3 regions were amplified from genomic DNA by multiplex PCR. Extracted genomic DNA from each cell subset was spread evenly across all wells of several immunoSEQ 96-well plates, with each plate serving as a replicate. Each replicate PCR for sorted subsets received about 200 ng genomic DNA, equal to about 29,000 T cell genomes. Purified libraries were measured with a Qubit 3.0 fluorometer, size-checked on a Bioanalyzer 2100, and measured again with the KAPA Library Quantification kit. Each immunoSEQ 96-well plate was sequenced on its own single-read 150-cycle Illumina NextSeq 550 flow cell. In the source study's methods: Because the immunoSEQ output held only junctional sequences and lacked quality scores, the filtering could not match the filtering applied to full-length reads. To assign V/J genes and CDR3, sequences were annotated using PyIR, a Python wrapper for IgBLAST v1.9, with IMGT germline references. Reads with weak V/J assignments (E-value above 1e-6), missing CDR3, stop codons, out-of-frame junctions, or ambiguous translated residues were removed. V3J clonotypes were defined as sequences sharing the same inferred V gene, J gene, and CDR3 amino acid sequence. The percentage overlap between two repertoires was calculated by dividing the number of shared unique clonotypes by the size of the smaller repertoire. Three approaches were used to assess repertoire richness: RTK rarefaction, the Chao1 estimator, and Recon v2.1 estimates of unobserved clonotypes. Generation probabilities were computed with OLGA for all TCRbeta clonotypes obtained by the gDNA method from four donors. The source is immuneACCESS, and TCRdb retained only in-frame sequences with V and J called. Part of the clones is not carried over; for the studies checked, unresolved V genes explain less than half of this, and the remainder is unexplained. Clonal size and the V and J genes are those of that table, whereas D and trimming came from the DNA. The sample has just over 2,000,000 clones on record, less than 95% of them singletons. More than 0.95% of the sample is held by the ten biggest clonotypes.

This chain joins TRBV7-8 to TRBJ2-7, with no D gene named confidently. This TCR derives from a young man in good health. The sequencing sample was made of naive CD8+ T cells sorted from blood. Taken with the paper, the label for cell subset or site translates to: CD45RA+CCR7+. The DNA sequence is TGTGCCAGCAGCTTCATTGACGCCTACGAGCAGTACTTC. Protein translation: CASSFIDAYEQYF. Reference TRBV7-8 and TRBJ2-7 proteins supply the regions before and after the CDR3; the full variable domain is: GAGVSQSPRYKVAKRGQDVALRCDPISGHVSLFWYQQALGQGPEFLTYFQNEAQLDKSGLPSDRFFAERPEGSVSTLKIQRTQQEDSAVYLCASSFIDAYEQYFGPGTRLTVT.